This T cell receptor beta chain was profiled in a study of CD8 T cells in Susac syndrome. Overall study results and limits: The study conceded that its TCR sequencing and HLA analysis involved relatively few individuals.

Germline trimming cut 3 bases from V and 2 bases from J; bases unmatched to any gene: 14. The CDR3 is 18 amino acids. The V gene's germline CDR1 is LNHDA and CDR2 SQIVND (reference sequence). This clonotype is a singleton in its sample. The antigen is undetermined. Random-hexamer reverse transcription was applied to roughly 0.5 to 1 ug RNA. An immunoSEQ multiplex PCR amplified TCR beta CDR3 over 54 Vbeta and 13 Jbeta. From the immunoSEQ multiplex PCR reads, TCRdb called clonotypes with MiXCR, one entry per CDR3 protein. The table records 250,000 to 300,000 distinct CDR3 sequences, roughly 85% of them present only once. Bulk CD8+ and CD4+ cells came from magnetic negative isolation; CD8+ TEMRA by FACS.

The origin of this receptor is a human donor with multiple sclerosis. The chain has TRBV19 and TRBJ2-7; 9 bases align to TRBD2. The specimen was CD8+ T cells from PBMCs. CDR3 residues: CASSILPVVSGGPYEQYF. CDR3 DNA: TGTGCCAGTAGTATCCTCCCTGTGGTTAGCGGGGGTCCCTACGAGCAGTACTTC.